A single sample is the source of the 9 T cell receptor beta chains below, sequenced in a study of CD8+CD57+ T cells in acquired aplastic anemia. Genomic DNA templated the TCR beta VDJ and CDR3 profiling. TCRdb re-called the reads through MiXCR, storing one row per CDR3 protein. Of roughly 180,000 distinct CDR3 sequences listed, 40% to 55% are singletons. The sequencing input was sorted CD4+, CD8+, or CD8+CD57+ T cells (not recorded which) from PBMCs. These receptors were collected from a human donor in good health.

At least ten counts were recorded for this clonotype. The rearrangement uses TRBV19 and TRBJ2-7; TRBD2 agrees at 10 bases. CDR3 length: 15 residues. V lost 11 bases, J lost 1 base, and 11 bases stayed unmatched. CDR1 LNHDA and CDR2 SQIVND come from the germline V gene (reference sequence). CDR3 DNA: TGTGCCTCCGCCCGACTAGCGGGCGTTTCCTACGAGCAGTACTTC. This encodes CASARLAGVSYEQYF.

The rearrangement uses TRBV20-1 and TRBJ2-1, with TRBD1 matching over 7 bases. With V trimmed by 3 bases and J by 4 bases, 6 bases remained unmatched. Germline CDR1 DFQATT, CDR2 SNEGSKA (reference sequence). This CDR3 spans 14 amino acids. The CDR3 nucleotides read TGCAGTGCTAGTGGGACAGAAATATACAATGAGCAGTTCTTC. Protein sequence: CSASGTEIYNEQFF.

This clonotype was seen many times. This rearrangement joins TRBV7-2 to TRBJ2-7; D not resolved. V dropped 4 bases and J dropped 2 bases, with 9 bases sitting between them. Germline loops: CDR1 SGHTA, CDR2 FQGNSA. The CDR3 length is 13 residues. The CDR3 loop reads CASSWQMTYEQYF. DNA for the CDR3: TGTGCCAGCAGCTGGCAGATGACCTACGAGCAGTACTTC.

The chain uses TRBV11-2 and TRBJ2-3, with D maybe TRBD2 (7 bases). Trimming removed 7 bases at V and 5 bases at J, with 22 bases between. This CDR3 comprises 16 residues. Germline V lookup: CDR1 SGHAT, CDR2 FQNNGV. The CDR3 region is CASTPGGSTGGDTQYF. The CDR3 coding sequence is TGTGCCAGCACCCCTGGGGGCTCGACGGGGGGAGATACGCAGTATTTT.

CDR3 protein: CASSSRGLTGGGTEAFF. The CDR3 DNA reads TGTGCCAGCAGTTCGCGGGGATTGACAGGGGGAGGCACTGAAGCTTTCTTT. The rearrangement joins TRBV12-3 or TRBV12-4 to TRBJ1-1; 9 bases are shared with TRBD1. V trimming: 4 bases; J trimming: 4 bases; junction bases outside the gene matches: 13. The CDR3 consists of 17 residues.

This clonotype has a count of ten or more. The CDR3 spells CASRLRQPNTEAFF. CDR3 coding DNA: TGTGCCAGCAGACTACGACAGCCCAACACTGAAGCTTTCTTT. The V call is TRBV12-3 or TRBV12-4, the J call TRBJ1-1; a weak D match, TRBD1 (5 bases). V gave up 6 bases and J gave up 2 bases, with 13 bases separating them. The CDR3 loop spans 14 amino acids.

This clonotype was counted ten times or more. The chain has TRBV29-1 and TRBJ1-4, with D hard to call. CDR3 length equals 13 residues. Between the trimmed V and J ends, which lost 7 bases and 2 bases, there was a span of 11 bases. Germline CDR1 and CDR2: SQVTM and ANQGSEA. The CDR3, as DNA: TGCAGCGCTCAAAGAGGGACTAATGAAAAACTGTTTTTT. Residues: CSAQRGTNEKLFF.

V is TRBV7-9 and J is TRBJ2-2, with 9 bases fitting TRBD2. With 4 bases clipped from V and 3 bases from J, the junction kept 3 bases outside the gene matches. This CDR3 spans 15 amino acids. The germline CDR1 and CDR2 sequences are SEHNR and FQNEAQ (reference sequence). DNA for the CDR3: TGTGCCAGCAGCTCGAAGCGGGGGGACACCGGGGAGCTGTTTTTT. Translated: CASSSKRGDTGELFF.

This chain joins TRBV24-1 and TRBJ2-5; a weak D match, TRBD1 (6 bases). Trimming left V 3 bases short and J 2 bases short, with 12 bases between. CDR3 length: 15 residues. Germline CDR1 KGHDR, CDR2 SFDVKD. This CDR3 reads CATSDPDSQQETQYF. For the CDR3, the DNA is TGTGCCACCAGTGATCCGGACAGCCAACAAGAGACCCAGTACTTC.